The next 25 T cell receptor beta chains were all read from a single sample in a study of blood T cell repertoires in COVID-19 (dated by TCRdb to about 2020). The library relied on the immunoSEQ multiplex PCR assay. In TCRdb, the immuneACCESS table is reduced to in-frame sequences with V and J assigned. These tables do not hold every clone; where another copy was compared, an unresolved V gene accounts for under half, and the others remain unexplained. The sample table lists approximately 240,000 clones, approximately 84% of them with a count of one. Of the sample, around 2.7% is held by the ten largest clones. Sequenced sample: peripheral blood. The source is a woman under 40 who had recovered from COVID-19.

A few counts support this clone. J is TRBJ2-7 and V is TRBV5-1; maybe TRBD2 (5 bases). Deletions cut 0 bases from V and 6 bases from J, with 19 bases between. Germline CDR1 reads SGHRS; CDR2 reads YFSETQ. This CDR3 is built from 16 residues. Here the CDR3 DNA reads TGCGCCAGCAGCTTGGAGCTTGGCCCCGGGGTCGGCGAGCAGTACTTC. Translated, it gives CASSLELGPGVGEQYF.

This chain joins TRBV7-2 and TRBJ1-5; a weak D match, TRBD1 (6 bases). Germline assignment: CDR1 SGHTA and CDR2 FQGNSA. Trimming left V 1 base short and J 2 bases short, with 12 bases between. The CDR3 sequence is 16 residues long. As DNA, the CDR3 is TGTGCCAGCAGCTTAGTCAGGGGAATGGGCAATCAGCCCCAGCATTTT. Translated, it gives CASSLVRGMGNQPQHF.

The count of this clone is one. This chain uses TRBV5-1 with TRBJ2-1; D perhaps matches TRBD1 (5 bases). Germline V gives CDR1 SGHRS, CDR2 YFSETQ. The CDR3 extends over 15 amino acids. With 5 bases removed from V and 0 bases from J, the gap between germline ends came to 12 bases. As DNA, the CDR3 is TGCGCCAGCAGTTCGGACACGTCCTCCTACAATGAGCAGTTCTTC. It codes for CASSSDTSSYNEQFF.

V is TRBV7-9 and J is TRBJ2-3; possibly TRBD1 for D (5 bases). CDR1 is SEHNR and CDR2 is FQNEAQ in the germline V gene (reference sequence). V lost 2 bases and J 2 bases, leaving 8 bases between the germline ends. This CDR3 contains 14 residues. In DNA, the CDR3 is TGTGCCAGCAGCTTACAGGGCTACACAGATACGCAGTATTTT. It translates to CASSLQGYTDTQYF.

The chain joins TRBV28 to TRBJ2-5; no firm D call. The CDR3 length is 16 residues. CDR1 is MDHEN and CDR2 is SYDVKM in the germline V gene. The V gene lost 4 bases and the J gene lost 5 bases, with 20 bases spanning the gap. CDR3 residues: CASSWAPPREEETQYF. The CDR3 coding sequence is TGTGCCAGCAGTTGGGCCCCTCCGCGCGAAGAGGAGACCCAGTACTTC.

This rearrangement joins TRBV24-1 to TRBJ1-2; D perhaps matches TRBD1 (5 bases). Germline CDR1 is KGHDR and CDR2 is SFDVKD. V shed 2 bases and J shed 6 bases, with 12 bases lying between them. The CDR3 contains 14 residues. The CDR3 protein is CATSDSDNQHGYTF. Here the CDR3 DNA reads TGTGCCACCAGTGATTCGGACAACCAGCATGGCTACACCTTC.

The J gene is TRBJ2-1, the V gene TRBV4-1; 9 nucleotides match TRBD2. V lost 4 bases, J lost 10 bases, and 17 bases stayed unmatched. CDR1 and CDR2 (germline): MGHRA, YSYEKL. The CDR3 loop spans 17 amino acids. As DNA, the CDR3 is TGCGCCAGCAGCCGGGGTCCTGGGACTAGCACCGGGGGGGAGCAGTTCTTC. It specifies CASSRGPGTSTGGEQFF.

The CDR3 DNA sequence: TGTGCCATCAGTGAGGACAGGAACTCCTACGAGCAGTACTTC. It encodes CAISEDRNSYEQYF. V is TRBV10-3 and J is TRBJ2-7; perhaps TRBD1 as D (6 bases). The CDR3 has 14 amino acids. V lost 2 bases, J lost 0 bases, and 8 bases lay in between. Germline V CDR1 and CDR2: ENHRY, SYGVKD.

This sequence joins TRBV27 and TRBJ1-4; 8 bases align to TRBD1. The CDR3 is 17 amino acids. Trimming removed 2 bases from V and 4 bases from J; junction bases left unmatched: 9. The V gene's germline CDR1 is MNHEY and CDR2 SMNVEV (reference sequence). The CDR3 loop reads CASSLDPLDRVNEKLFF. DNA of the CDR3: TGTGCCAGCAGTTTAGATCCTCTGGACAGGGTTAATGAAAAACTGTTTTTT.

The chain couples TRBV15 to TRBJ2-2; D possibly corresponds to TRBD1 (6 bases). V was cut by 3 bases and J by 4 bases, with 12 bases left in between. The length of the CDR3 is 15 residues. Germline values: CDR1 LNHNV, CDR2 YYDKDF (reference sequence). CDR3 DNA: TGTGCCACCAGCAGGACCACAGGGAGCACCGGGGAGCTGTTTTTT. This sequence encodes CATSRTTGSTGELFF.

The chain recombines TRBV5-1 with TRBJ2-7; possibly TRBD1 for D (6 bases). Per the germline V gene, CDR1 is SGHRS and CDR2 is YFSETQ. The CDR3 extends over 13 amino acids. With 5 bases removed from V and 2 bases from J, the gap between germline ends came to 11 bases. CDR3 region: CASSITGTYEQYF. The CDR3 coding sequence is TGCGCCAGCAGTATAACAGGGACCTACGAGCAGTACTTC.

The chain employs TRBV24-1 and TRBJ1-5; possibly TRBD1 for D (6 bases). Germline V lookup: CDR1 KGHDR, CDR2 SFDVKD. This CDR3 has 15 residues. V lost 1 base, J lost 7 bases, and 13 bases lay in between. CDR3 sequence (DNA): TGTGCCACCAGTGATTTAGGGCCAGGGGAGCAGCCCCAGCATTTT. Protein: CATSDLGPGEQPQHF.

The V gene is TRBV18, the J gene TRBJ2-2, with 9 nucleotides matching TRBD1. The ends lost 6 bases at V and 0 bases at J; junction bases unmatched: 5. The CDR3 contains 16 residues. Germline lookup yields CDR1 KGHSH and CDR2 LQKENI. The CDR3 DNA reads TGTGCCAGCTCCCGGACAGGGGCTACGAACACCGGGGAGCTGTTTTTT. Protein product: CASSRTGATNTGELFF.

V gene TRBV14 combines with J gene TRBJ1-2, with 7 positions matching TRBD1. Germline CDR1 SGHDN, CDR2 FVKESK. The V segment lost 3 bases and the J segment 8 bases; nucleotides outside the gene matches: 9. This CDR3 spans 14 amino acids. CDR3 bases: TGTGCCAGCAGCCAGCCCGGGACAGCAAAAGGCTACACCTTC. Its protein product is CASSQPGTAKGYTF.

The chain uses TRBV11-2 and TRBJ2-7; the match to TRBD1 covers 10 bases. This CDR3 contains 13 residues. Germline-derived CDR1 and CDR2 are SGHAT and FQNNGV. V trimming: 5 bases; J trimming: 7 bases; junction bases outside the gene matches: 5. CDR3 nucleotides: TGTGCCAGCAGCCCGACAGGGGGCGGGGAGCAGTACTTC. Encoded protein: CASSPTGGGEQYF. The entire variable domain, with the rest obtained from reference TRBV11-2 and TRBJ2-7, is as follows: EAGVAQSPRYKIIEKRQSVAFWCNPISGHATLYWYQQILGQGPKLLIQFQNNGVVDDSQLPKDRFSAERLKGVDSTLKIQPAKLEDSAVYLCASSPTGGGEQYFGPGTRLTVT.

This clone was seen only once. V usage is TRBV7-8 and J usage is TRBJ1-4, with 7 bases fitting TRBD1. The junction had 5 bases not matched to a gene; V was cut back by 5 bases and J by 2 bases. CDR3 size: 15 residues. Germline values: CDR1 SGHVS, CDR2 FQNEAQ. The CDR3 sequence: CASSPGTATNEKLFF. For the CDR3, the DNA is TGTGCCAGCAGCCCAGGGACAGCCACTAATGAAAAACTGTTTTTT.

V is TRBV14 and J is TRBJ2-7, with D maybe TRBD1 (7 bases). With 1 base removed from V and 0 bases from J, the gap between germline ends came to 19 bases. The CDR3 has 18 residues. Germline values: CDR1 SGHDN, CDR2 FVKESK. The CDR3 DNA is TGTGCCAGCAGCCAAGTCGTTTTTCGGGGGACAGACTCCTACGAGCAGTACTTC. As protein: CASSQVVFRGTDSYEQYF.

The chain has TRBV9 and TRBJ1-4; the match to TRBD1 covers 7 bases. CDR1 is SGDLS and CDR2 is YYNGEE in the germline V gene. Trimming took 3 bases from V and 4 from J; bases not matched to a gene: 3. The CDR3 totals 14 residues. The CDR3 loop reads CASSEGQNNEKLFF. CDR3 coding DNA: TGTGCCAGCAGCGAGGGACAGAATAATGAAAAACTGTTTTTT.

This clone was counted between two and nine times. V and J are TRBV19 and TRBJ2-7, with TRBD1 as a possible D gene (5 bases). Germline V gene lookup returns CDR1 LNHDA and CDR2 SQIVND (reference sequence). This CDR3 comprises 15 residues. V gave up 6 bases and J gave up 0 bases, with 15 bases separating them. The CDR3 DNA reads as TGTGCCAGTAGCAGAGGTGACAGTCCCTCCTACGAGCAGTACTTC. Translated: CASSRGDSPSYEQYF. Drawing the rest from reference TRBV19 and TRBJ2-7, the complete variable domain is DGGITQSPKYLFRKEGQNVTLSCEQNLNHDAMYWYRQDPGQGLRLIYYSQIVNDFQKGDIAEGYSVSREKKESFPLTVTSAQKNPTAFYLCASSRGDSPSYEQYFGPGTRLTVT.

The rearrangement joins TRBV29-1 to TRBJ2-1; D may be TRBD2 (6 bases). In germline, CDR1 is SQVTM, CDR2 ANQGSEA. The CDR3 spans 13 residues. Trimming pared 5 bases from V and 12 bases from J, leaving 20 bases between. CDR3 sequence reads: CSVFVSGSEGQFF. The CDR3 nucleotides are TGCAGCGTTTTTGTCAGTGGGTCGGAGGGGCAGTTCTTC.

This clone has only a few counts. The rearrangement uses TRBV4-2 and TRBJ1-1; 8 positions agree with TRBD1. Germline V gene sequence: CDR1 LGHNA, CDR2 YNFKEQ. The V gene end was trimmed by 1 base and the J gene end by 4 bases; junction bases not matched to a gene: 5. This CDR3 contains 15 residues. CDR3 sequence reads: CASSQGNRGGTEAFF. CDR3 sequence (DNA): TGTGCCAGCAGCCAAGGGAACAGGGGGGGCACTGAAGCTTTCTTT.

With respect to this clone: Because the CDR3's place on the DNA is in doubt, the DNA is left out and the CDR3 is given as listed by TCRdb. The gene calls are TRBV27 and TRBJ2-5; the tabulated D call, TRBD2, remains unverified against the DNA. The CDR3 length is 16 residues, termini included. Germline V gene data show CDR1 as MNHEY and CDR2 as SMNVEV (reference sequence). CDR3: CASSLSLRGLQETQYF.

The chain employs TRBV28 and TRBJ1-5; TRBD1 might be the D (6 bases). V lost 7 bases and J 4 bases, leaving 20 bases between the germline ends. The CDR3 covers 16 residues. Germline loops: CDR1 MDHEN, CDR2 SYDVKM. As DNA, the CDR3 is TGTGCCAGCAAGAAGTCCACAGGGTTTTTGAATCAGCCCCAGCATTTT. It encodes CASKKSTGFLNQPQHF.

This clone came up a few times. The chain combines TRBV9 with TRBJ1-4; D is ambiguous. CDR3 length equals 15 residues. V lost 4 bases and J 4 bases, leaving 14 bases between the germline ends. Germline-derived CDR1 and CDR2 are SGDLS and YYNGEE. The chain's CDR3 is CASSPSSVYNEKLFF. The CDR3 DNA follows: TGTGCCAGCAGCCCCTCGAGCGTATATAATGAAAAACTGTTTTTT.

V usage is TRBV24-1 and J usage is TRBJ2-1; D gene uncertain. The germline V gene has CDR1 KGHDR and CDR2 SFDVKD. V gave up 2 bases and J gave up 6 bases, with 10 bases separating them. The length of the CDR3 is 14 residues. CDR3 amino acids: CATSDSPPGNEQFF. DNA of the CDR3: TGTGCCACCAGTGATTCGCCCCCCGGCAATGAGCAGTTCTTC.